These 30 T cell receptor beta chains were sequenced from one sample in a study of shared clonotypes between healthy human individuals. Produced via immunoSEQ multiplex PCR; TCRdb's table is partial and in-frame only. The table lists approximately 2.3 million clones, approximately 93% of them singletons. Sequenced sample: naive CD4+ T cells from PBMCs. Subset of the sample: CD45RA+ positively selected. The receptor set was obtained from a man aged 18 to 30 in good health. Some clones in this sample may be carry-over from other donors' samples.

The chain carries TRBV5-5 and TRBJ2-7; D remains ambiguous. Per germline, CDR1 SGHKS and CDR2 YYEKEE (reference sequence). V lost 0 bases to trimming and J lost 4 bases, with 11 bases between them. This CDR3 contains 14 residues. This chain's CDR3 is CASSLGRFSYEQYF. CDR3 DNA: TGTGCCAGCAGCTTGGGTCGGTTTTCGTACGAGCAGTACTTC.

Comments on this clone: This CDR3 is also generated by other DNA sequences in the sample. The J gene is TRBJ2-3, the V gene TRBV7-9, with D unclear. The V and J ends lost 3 bases and 0 bases respectively, with 4 bases between them. The CDR3 has 13 amino acids. The germline V gene has CDR1 SEHNR and CDR2 FQNEAQ (reference sequence). CDR3 residues: CASSFASTDTQYF. The DNA of the CDR3 is TGTGCCAGCAGCTTTGCTAGCACAGATACGCAGTATTTT.

DNA for the CDR3: TGTGCCTGGCTCGACGAGAGCTCTGGAAACACCATATATTTT. Amino acids: CAWLDESSGNTIYF. The genes are TRBV30 and TRBJ1-3; D is ambiguous. Germline CDR1 reads GTSNPN; CDR2 reads SVGIG (reference sequence). Trimming removed 5 bases from V and 0 bases from J, with 11 bases in between. This CDR3 spans 14 amino acids. Full variable domain (rest looked up from reference TRBV30 and TRBJ1-3): SQTIHQWPATLVQPVGSPLSLECTVEGTSNPNLYWYRQAAGRGLQLLFYSVGIGQISSEVPQNLSASRPQDRQFILSSKKLLLSDSGFYLCAWLDESSGNTIYFGEGSWLTVV.

The sample holds one count of this clone. The rearrangement joins TRBV9 to TRBJ2-7, with 7 bases that match TRBD2. With 3 bases clipped from V and 6 bases from J, the junction kept 6 bases outside the gene matches. Germline CDR1 SGDLS, CDR2 YYNGEE. The CDR3 runs 13 residues. For the CDR3, the DNA is TGTGCCAGCAGCGGCGGGAGCTCACGCGAGCAGTACTTC. As protein: CASSGGSSREQYF.

V is TRBV28 and J is TRBJ2-1; D is tentatively TRBD1 or TRBD2 (6 bases each). This CDR3 contains 17 residues. With 2 bases removed from V and 0 bases from J, the gap between germline ends came to 14 bases. CDR1 and CDR2 from the germline V gene are MDHEN and SYDVKM. The CDR3: CASSLDGGGSSYNEQFF. As DNA, the CDR3 is TGTGCCAGCAGTTTAGATGGAGGGGGAAGCTCCTACAATGAGCAGTTCTTC.

This clone was seen just once. This CDR3 reads CASSELASSYEQYF. The CDR3 bases are TGTGCCAGCAGTGAATTGGCCAGCTCCTACGAGCAGTACTTC. The chain uses TRBV25-1 and TRBJ2-5, with D unresolved. TRBJ2-7 explains the end of the DNA better; the J call may be wrong. The germline V gene has CDR1 MGHDK and CDR2 SYGVNS. This CDR3 has 14 residues.

The V and J genes are TRBV4-1 and TRBJ2-1, with 7 positions matching TRBD2. The junction had 11 bases not matched to a gene; V was cut back by 0 bases and J by 6 bases. Germline assignment: CDR1 MGHRA and CDR2 YSYEKL. This CDR3 contains 17 residues. The CDR3 DNA sequence: TGCGCCAGCAGCCAAGAACTAGCGCGACCCGGGGGCAATGAGCAGTTCTTC. This sequence encodes CASSQELARPGGNEQFF.

The chain joins TRBV11-1 to TRBJ1-1; 7 positions agree with TRBD1. Germline loops: CDR1 SGHAT, CDR2 FQDESV (reference sequence). With 4 bases clipped from V and 0 bases from J, the junction kept 2 bases outside the gene matches. This CDR3 spans 14 amino acids. The DNA of the CDR3 is TGTGCCAGCAGCTCCGACAGGGTGAACACTGAAGCTTTCTTT. Protein sequence: CASSSDRVNTEAFF.

A single count supports this clone. J is TRBJ1-4 and V is TRBV28, with 7 bases identical to TRBD1. Germline CDR1 is MDHEN and CDR2 is SYDVKM. There are 15 residues in the CDR3. Unmatched junction bases numbered 1, after V lost 3 bases and J lost 0 bases. The CDR3: CASSFGQATNEKLFF. The CDR3 nucleotides read TGTGCCAGCAGTTTCGGACAGGCAACTAATGAAAAACTGTTTTTT.

The chain has TRBV28 and TRBJ2-2; D is perhaps TRBD2 (5 bases). The CDR3 is 16 residues long. The V gene's germline CDR1 is MDHEN and CDR2 SYDVKM. With 9 bases removed from V and 6 bases from J, the gap between germline ends came to 23 bases. Written as DNA, the CDR3 is TGTGCCAGTGGGCCCCCAAGGGAGAGGGATCCCGGGGAGCTGTTTTTT. Translation: CASGPPRERDPGELFF.

Comment on this clone: Distinct nucleotide sequences in the sample also encode this CDR3. V is TRBV9 and J is TRBJ1-1; no clear D. V was cut by 3 bases and J by 0 bases, with 6 bases left in between. The CDR3 totals 13 residues. Germline V gene lookup returns CDR1 SGDLS and CDR2 YYNGEE. The CDR3 DNA is TGTGCCAGCAGCGCGGGCGTGAACACTGAAGCTTTCTTT. This gives the protein CASSAGVNTEAFF.

The V gene is TRBV2, the J gene TRBJ1-3; unclear D gene. V was cut by 4 bases and J by 4 bases, with 8 bases left in between. The germline gives CDR1 SNHLY, CDR2 FYNNEI. The CDR3 spans 13 residues. For the CDR3, the DNA is TGTGCCAGCAGTGCGGCCCGAGGAAACACCATATATTTT. Translating gives CASSAARGNTIYF.

The rearrangement links TRBV5-1 to TRBJ1-1, with D possibly matching TRBD1 (5 bases). From germline, CDR1 is SGHRS and CDR2 YFSETQ. This CDR3 region has 13 residues. V lost 3 bases to trimming and J lost 9 bases, with 15 bases between them. The CDR3 DNA sequence: TGCGCCAGCAGCTGGGGGACCGAGCATCAAGCTTTCTTT. This codes for CASSWGTEHQAFF.

This clone was found a few times. The V call is TRBV20-1, the J call TRBJ2-7, with D uncertain. The germline CDR1 and CDR2 sequences are DFQATT and SNEGSKA (reference sequence). The CDR3 contains 11 residues. V dropped 2 bases and J dropped 3 bases, with 5 bases sitting between them. The CDR3 sequence is CSARMGYEQYF. The CDR3, as DNA: TGCAGTGCTAGAATGGGCTACGAGCAGTACTTC.

This chain links TRBV5-6 with TRBJ2-2; unclear D gene. Germline CDR1 SGHDT, CDR2 YYEEEE. With 4 bases removed from V and 0 bases from J, the gap between germline ends came to 13 bases. This CDR3 is built from 16 residues. CDR3 DNA: TGTGCCAGCAGCCCCCAACCAGCACCGAACACCGGGGAGCTGTTTTTT. Protein sequence: CASSPQPAPNTGELFF.

This clone was seen a few times. This chain connects TRBV2 to TRBJ1-1; perhaps TRBD1 as D (5 bases). In germline, CDR1 is SNHLY, CDR2 FYNNEI. Trimming took off 6 bases at V and 1 base at J, with 15 bases between the two ends. The CDR3 consists of 15 residues. The CDR3 loop reads CASRTDGGANTEAFF. The CDR3 DNA follows: TGTGCCAGCAGGACGGACGGTGGGGCGAACACTGAAGCTTTCTTT.

J is TRBJ2-7 and V is TRBV29-1, with 14 bases fitting TRBD2. The J call is in doubt because the DNA end fits TRBJ2-5 better. The CDR3 consists of 14 residues. CDR1 and CDR2 from the germline V gene are SQVTM and ANQGSEA. The CDR3 DNA reads as TGCAGCGTCTCCCGGACTAGCGGGAGGGAGACCCAGTACTTC. Amino acid sequence: CSVSRTSGRETQYF.

The chain has TRBV4-1 and TRBJ2-3; TRBD1 matches at 7 bases. Germline trimming cut 3 bases from V and 0 bases from J; bases unmatched to any gene: 9. CDR3 size: 17 residues. Per the germline V gene, CDR1 is MGHRA and CDR2 is YSYEKL. The CDR3 loop reads CASSQILTGDSTDTQYF. CDR3 in DNA: TGCGCCAGCAGCCAGATACTTACAGGGGATAGCACAGATACGCAGTATTTT.

This sequence joins TRBV7-3 and TRBJ2-1, with D perhaps matching TRBD2 (6 bases). V dropped 5 bases and J dropped 5 bases, with 22 bases sitting between them. CDR1 and CDR2 from the germline V gene are SGHTA and FQGTGA. This CDR3 is 17 amino acids long. CDR3 DNA: TGTGCCAGCAGCCAAAATCGGGCTAGCGAGATAGACAATGAGCAGTTCTTC. This codes for CASSQNRASEIDNEQFF.

The chain employs TRBV5-1 and TRBJ2-1; D gene ambiguous. CDR1 SGHRS and CDR2 YFSETQ come from the germline V gene. The V gene lost 1 base and the J gene lost 6 bases, with 8 bases spanning the gap. The length of the CDR3 is 13 residues. This CDR3 reads CASSLLRGNEQFF. The DNA for the CDR3 is TGCGCCAGCAGCTTGCTTCGTGGCAATGAGCAGTTCTTC.

The chain employs TRBV9 and TRBJ2-3; tentatively, D is TRBD2 (5 bases). Trimming cost V 0 bases and J 3 bases, with 8 bases left between them. Germline CDR1 and CDR2: SGDLS and YYNGEE. The CDR3 has 14 residues. The CDR3: CASSVDIATDTQYF. In DNA, the CDR3 is TGTGCCAGCAGCGTAGATATAGCGACAGATACGCAGTATTTT.

The rearrangement joins TRBV7-2 to TRBJ1-5; no clear D. The CDR3 sequence is 14 residues long. Trimming removed 5 bases from V and 7 bases from J, with 15 bases in between. Germline V gene lookup returns CDR1 SGHTA and CDR2 FQGNSA. This chain's CDR3 is CASSVTVVEQPQHF. As DNA, the CDR3 is TGTGCCAGCAGCGTAACAGTGGTGGAACAGCCCCAGCATTTT.

The CDR3 region has the DNA TGTGCCTGGAGCCGACATCAAGATGAGCAGTTCTTC. Protein sequence: CAWSRHQDEQFF. This chain uses TRBV30 with TRBJ2-1; D gene uncertain. Germline assignment: CDR1 GTSNPN and CDR2 SVGIG (reference sequence). The CDR3 spans 12 residues. V dropped 3 bases and J dropped 8 bases, with 11 bases sitting between them.

This clone is a singleton in its sample. The chain joins TRBV4-2 to TRBJ2-1; 11 bases align to TRBD1. Germline V gene sequence: CDR1 LGHNA, CDR2 YNFKEQ. V gave up 4 bases and J gave up 9 bases; unmatched junction bases: 17. The CDR3 length is 18 residues. CDR3 in DNA: TGTGCCAGCAGCCTACAGATGTCACGGACAGGGGGCATTGGTGAGCAGTTCTTC. Amino acid sequence: CASSLQMSRTGGIGEQFF.

J is TRBJ1-3 and V is TRBV7-6; D is ambiguous. Germline V CDR1 and CDR2: SGHVS, FNYEAQ. The ends were cut back, 2 bases at V and 4 bases at J, with 9 bases in the middle. The CDR3 contains 14 residues. CDR3 region: CASSLIPVGNTIYF. For the CDR3, the DNA is TGTGCCAGCAGCTTAATTCCGGTGGGAAACACCATATATTTT.

The chain has TRBV5-4 and TRBJ2-1; 9 nucleotides agree with TRBD2. The V segment lost 5 bases and the J segment 6 bases; nucleotides outside the gene matches: 9. CDR1 is SGHNT and CDR2 is YYREEE in the germline V gene (reference sequence). This CDR3 spans 15 amino acids. DNA of the CDR3: TGTGCCAGCAGGATCCCGGGACTAGCCTCCAATGAGCAGTTCTTC. Its protein is CASRIPGLASNEQFF.

The CDR3 DNA reads TGTGCCATCAGTGGGGACAGGAAGGACCTAGCTAACTATGGCTACACCTTC. Translating it yields CAISGDRKDLANYGYTF. The chain employs TRBV10-3 and TRBJ1-2, with TRBD1 identical over 8 bases. V trimming: 4 bases; J trimming: 0 bases; junction bases outside the gene matches: 10. Germline CDR1 is ENHRY and CDR2 is SYGVKD. The CDR3 length is 17 residues.

The rearrangement uses TRBV28 and TRBJ2-7, with 9 bases lining up with TRBD2. Germline lookup yields CDR1 MDHEN and CDR2 SYDVKM. V was clipped by 4 bases and J by 5 bases; unmatched bases: 9. This CDR3 region has 15 residues. The CDR3 DNA reads as TGTGCCAGCAGTTCTATAGGCGGGAGGGTTCACGAGCAGTACTTC. Translated, it gives CASSSIGGRVHEQYF.

The chain combines TRBV4-2 with TRBJ2-2, with TRBD2 identical over 7 bases. Per the germline V gene, CDR1 is LGHNA and CDR2 is YNFKEQ. V trimming: 3 bases; J trimming: 4 bases; junction bases outside the gene matches: 14. The CDR3 loop spans 18 amino acids. The CDR3 DNA follows: TGTGCCAGCAGCCAGGTTTTAGGGAGGGGTACATCCACCGGGGAGCTGTTTTTT. As protein: CASSQVLGRGTSTGELFF.

This chain links TRBV27 with TRBJ1-5; no clear D gene. V gave up 4 bases and J gave up 2 bases, with 6 bases separating them. Per the germline V gene, CDR1 is MNHEY and CDR2 is SMNVEV (reference sequence). The CDR3 spans 13 residues. In nucleotides, the CDR3 is TGTGCCAGCAGTTACGAACGCAATCAGCCCCAGCATTTT. Translating gives CASSYERNQPQHF.